This T cell receptor beta chain was identified during a study of T-cell memory formation after mild COVID-19. Study context: TCR clusters were mostly donor specific. Study-wide points: Second-wave clones with a day 37 peak had unconfirmed SARS-CoV-2 specificity. Memory from before infection featured some responding clones, which suggests cross-reactive memory joined.

The 5'RACE method, run with constant-segment primers, produced TCR alpha and TCR beta cDNA libraries (carrying sample barcodes and UMIs). TCRdb itself ran the 5' RACE reads through MiXCR, one entry per CDR3 protein. The repertoire includes fewer than 400,000 distinct CDR3 sequences, roughly 13% of them detected once, and 20% to 25% sits in the top ten. On this clonotype: Its antigen is not known.

Germline assignment: CDR1 SGHKS and CDR2 YYEKEE (reference sequence). V was cut by 0 bases and J by 0 bases, with 11 bases left in between. The length of the CDR3 is 16 residues. The chain recombines TRBV5-5 with TRBJ2-3; D is undetermined. This TCR was recovered from a man aged 18 to 29 who had mild COVID-19 (a few samples of this study predate the infection). Cell type and time point are not known. Sequencing was carried out using PBMCs or a T cell subset sorted from them (not recorded which). The CDR3 bases are TGTGCCAGCAGCTTGGAAGCAGGATCTAGCACAGATACGCAGTATTTT. Its protein is CASSLEAGSSTDTQYF.